This is a list of T cell receptor beta chains from one sample in a study of blood T cell repertoires in COVID-19. Repertoires were generated with immunoSEQ multiplex PCR, while TCRdb's copy carries only in-frame clones and drops some. The sample lists approximately 450,000 clones, about 89% occurring once. The sequenced sample consisted of peripheral blood. These receptors originate from a woman aged 25 to 45 with acute or convalescent COVID-19. Both conserved end residues are part of each CDR3. The D gene is left open where the match is weak. The size entry is marked missing in some rows and otherwise reads once, few, many or a size class.

TRBV2	.	TRBJ1-5	.	CAVKPGGGSNQPQHF	TGTGCCGTCAAGCCCGGGGGTGGGAGCAATCAGCCCCAGCATTTT
TRBV4-1	.	TRBJ2-1	.	CASSPGSYNEQFF	TGCGCCAGCAGCCCAGGCTCCTACAATGAGCAGTTCTTC
TRBV6-5	.	TRBJ1-4	.	CASRKTKPTGEKLFF	TGTGCCAGCAGGAAAACAAAACCGACGGGGGAAAAACTGTTTTTT
TRBV5-1	.	TRBJ2-1	.	CASSAGWSGFNEQFF	TGCGCCAGCAGCGCGGGGTGGTCAGGGTTTAATGAGCAGTTCTTC
TRBV12-3/TRBV12-4	.	TRBJ2-2	.	CASKKGGAGELFF	TGTGCCAGCAAAAAAGGGGGGGCCGGGGAGCTGTTTTTT
TRBV28	.	TRBJ1-3	.	CASSPVEPGRNTIYF	TGTGCCAGCAGTCCTGTAGAGCCTGGGCGAAACACCATATATTTT
TRBV7-3	TRBD1	TRBJ2-2	.	CASSRQGYGELFF	TGTGCCAGCAGCAGACAGGGGTACGGGGAGCTGTTTTTT
TRBV29-1	TRBD1	TRBJ2-1	.	CSVQKQGSSGEQFF	TGCAGCGTTCAAAAACAGGGGTCATCGGGTGAGCAGTTCTTC
TRBV10-3	.	TRBJ2-2	.	CAISGQTGELFF	TGTGCCATCAGTGGCCAGACCGGGGAGCTGTTTTTT
TRBV4-1	TRBD2	TRBJ2-5	once	CASSESGGDGETQYF	TGCGCCAGCAGCGAGAGCGGGGGCGACGGGGAGACCCAGTACTTC
TRBV10-3	.	TRBJ1-2	.	CAISESATVGRYGYTF	TGTGCCATCAGTGAGTCGGCGACGGTAGGGAGGTATGGCTACACCTTC
TRBV9	TRBD1	TRBJ1-1	.	CASSAPGQVEAFF	TGTGCCAGCAGCGCACCGGGACAGGTTGAAGCTTTCTTT
TRBV11-2	.	TRBJ1-1	.	CASSQDDWVNTEAFF	TGTGCCAGCAGCCAAGATGACTGGGTGAACACTGAAGCTTTCTTT
TRBV9	.	TRBJ2-2	.	CASSVAPGTSYTGELFF	TGTGCCAGCAGCGTAGCCCCCGGGACTTCATACACCGGGGAGCTGTTTTTT
TRBV30	.	TRBJ1-2	.	CARGGANYGYTF	TGTGCGCGGGGGGGGGCTAACTATGGCTACACCTTC
TRBV30	.	TRBJ1-1	.	CAWSRGGVGAFF	TGTGCCTGGAGTAGGGGGGGGGTCGGAGCTTTCTTT
TRBV19	.	TRBJ2-5	.	CASSIDIQETQYF	TGTGCCAGTAGTATAGACATTCAAGAGACCCAGTACTTC
TRBV24-1	.	TRBJ2-5	.	CATSARGGRETQYF	TGTGCCACCAGTGCGAGGGGGGGCCGGGAGACCCAGTACTTC
TRBV28	.	TRBJ1-5	.	CASRTNQPQHF	TGTGCCAGCAGAACAAATCAGCCCCAGCATTTT
TRBV6-5	.	TRBJ2-7	.	CASSHYEQYF	TGTGCCAGCAGCCACTACGAGCAGTACTTC
TRBV9	TRBD1	TRBJ2-1	.	CASSVEGQGNLNEQFF	TGTGCCAGCAGCGTAGAGGGACAGGGTAATTTAAATGAGCAGTTCTTC
TRBV2	.	TRBJ1-6	.	CASRQATSSYNSPLHF	TGTGCCAGCAGACAGGCGACGAGCTCCTATAATTCACCCCTCCACTTT
TRBV2	TRBD1	TRBJ2-7	.	CASSQAGTGDHEQYF	TGTGCCAGCTCTCAAGCCGGGACAGGTGACCACGAGCAGTACTTC
TRBV5-1	.	TRBJ1-1	.	CASSPGSNTEAFF	TGCGCCAGCAGCCCGGGTTCGAACACTGAAGCTTTCTTT
TRBV6-5	.	TRBJ1-2	.	CASRTGWSYTF	TGTGCCAGCAGGACGGGATGGTCCTACACCTTC
TRBV2	.	TRBJ1-5	.	CASSSRQGLQPQHF	TGTGCCAGCAGTAGCCGCCAGGGGCTACAGCCCCAGCATTTT
TRBV6-5	.	TRBJ2-2	.	CASTRVVTGELFF	TGTGCCAGCACCAGGGTCGTCACCGGGGAGCTGTTTTTT